The rows below give T cell receptor beta chains drawn from one sample of a study of Graves' ophthalmopathy and Graves' hyperthyroidism. TCRdb recomputed calls from the multiplex PCR reads with MiXCR, one row per CDR3 protein. The sample contains roughly 1.1 million distinct CDR3 sequences, about 35% of which appear only once. Sample: peripheral blood or thyroid tissue (not recorded which). Receptors originate from an adult man with Graves' hyperthyroidism. Both conserved end residues are part of each CDR3. Fields, in order: CDR3 length, V gene, clone size, D gene, J gene, CDR3 protein, CDR3 DNA. A D gene is named only where the DNA matches it firmly. The size of a clone is reported for some rows only, either as once, few or many, or as a class for expanded clones.

>15|TRBV24-1|many|TRBD1|TRBJ1-5
CATSTTGSSNQPQHF
TGTGCCACCAGTACGACAGGGAGTAGCAATCAGCCCCAGCATTTT
>13|TRBV29-1|NA|NA|TRBJ1-2
CSVEQGNFYGYTF
TGCAGCGTTGAACAGGGGAACTTCTATGGCTACACCTTC
>14|TRBV10-3|many|NA|TRBJ1-5
CAISDERGNQPQHF
TGTGCCATCAGTGACGAACGGGGTAATCAGCCCCAGCATTTT
>18|TRBV11-2|NA|NA|TRBJ1-3
CASSSPDSGRYSGNTIYF
TGTGCCAGCAGCAGCCCAGATTCAGGGAGATATTCTGGAAACACCATATATTTT
>16|TRBV7-2|many|TRBD2|TRBJ2-5
CASRAGGSGFQETQYF
TGTGCCAGCAGGGCCGGGGGTAGCGGGTTTCAAGAGACCCAGTACTTC
>10|TRBV29-1|many|NA|TRBJ2-5
CSVSQETQYF
TGCAGCGTTTCCCAAGAGACCCAGTACTTC
>14|TRBV5-8|few|NA|TRBJ2-2
CASSRWSDTGELFF
TGTGCCAGCAGCCGGTGGTCGGACACCGGGGAGCTGTTTTTT
>13|TRBV20-1|NA|TRBD1|TRBJ1-1
CSAPDRGHTEAFF
TGCAGTGCCCCGGACAGGGGGCACACTGAAGCTTTCTTT
>14|TRBV7-9|many|NA|TRBJ2-7
CASSHPPRSYEQYF
TGTGCCAGCAGCCATCCCCCACGATCCTACGAGCAGTACTTC
>16|TRBV7-2|few|NA|TRBJ1-5
CASSPASGVGNQPQHF
TGTGCCAGCAGCCCAGCATCAGGGGTGGGCAATCAGCCCCAGCATTTT
>15|TRBV27|NA|NA|TRBJ1-2
CASRGSGGYNYGYTF
TGTGCCAGCAGGGGGAGCGGGGGTTACAACTATGGCTACACCTTC
>16|TRBV3-1|NA|TRBD1|TRBJ1-1
CASSRETGGAPSEAFF
TGTGCCAGCAGCCGCGAAACAGGGGGCGCCCCATCTGAAGCTTTCTTT
>15|TRBV7-2|NA|TRBD1|TRBJ2-5
CASSRDRARLETQYF
TGTGCCAGCAGCCGAGACAGGGCAAGGCTAGAGACCCAGTACTTC
>16|TRBV14|NA|NA|TRBJ1-1
CASSHPTGTFSDEAFF
TGTGCCAGCAGCCATCCGACAGGAACCTTTTCTGATGAAGCTTTCTTT
>17|TRBV7-9|many|NA|TRBJ1-4
CASSLNQHLTTNEKLFF
TGTGCCAGCAGCTTAAATCAACATCTGACTACTAATGAAAAACTGTTTTTT
>15|TRBV7-2|NA|TRBD1|TRBJ1-5
CASRSGTGINQPQHF
TGTGCCAGCAGGTCTGGGACAGGGATCAATCAGCCCCAGCATTTT
>14|TRBV29-1|many|NA|TRBJ1-2
CSVSPSYREDGYTF
TGCAGCGTTTCCCCCAGTTACAGGGAAGATGGCTACACCTTC
>14|TRBV6-6|NA|NA|TRBJ2-2
CASREVTNTGELFF
TGTGCCAGCAGGGAAGTTACGAACACCGGGGAGCTGTTTTTT
>14|TRBV12-3/TRBV12-4|NA|NA|TRBJ2-7
CASSLIDSSYEQYF
TGTGCCAGCAGTTTGATTGACAGCTCCTACGAGCAGTACTTC
>16|TRBV10-3|few|TRBD1|TRBJ1-6
CASSFKGAGMHSPLHF
TGTGCCAGCAGTTTCAAGGGGGCTGGGATGCATTCACCCCTCCACTTT
>13|TRBV10-3|few|TRBD1|TRBJ2-7
CASKNRGSYEQYF
TGTGCCAGCAAGAACAGGGGCTCCTACGAGCAGTACTTC
>21|TRBV30|NA|TRBD1|TRBJ1-5
CAWSLQGSGRGRSFGIQPQHF
TGTGCCTGGAGTTTACAGGGGTCTGGACGAGGACGGAGTTTTGGGATTCAGCCCCAGCATTTT
>14|TRBV5-6|many|TRBD1|TRBJ1-2
CASSDKDRKYGYTF
TGTGCCAGCAGCGACAAGGACAGGAAGTATGGCTACACCTTC
>18|TRBV5-1|NA|NA|TRBJ2-6
CASSLITRRVPGANVLTF
TGCGCCAGCAGCTTGATTACCAGGAGGGTACCTGGGGCCAACGTCCTGACTTTC